The T cell receptor (beta chain) described here comes from a study of post-analysis software for immune sequencing data. Study-level points and caveats: Samples from one preparation batch, clustered by F measure, grouped strongly together. Compared against controls, patients with multiple sclerosis displayed significantly lower normalized Chao1 diversity. TRBV5-6, TRBV5-1 and TRBV20-1 were among several TRBV segments more frequent in patients than controls.

As to this clonotype: Its matching antigen is unknown.

The CDR3 is 13 amino acids. Looked up from germline, CDR1 is MGHDK and CDR2 is SYGVNS. The trim removed 6 bases at V and 7 bases at J, leaving 5 bases unmatched. Prepared TCR beta cDNA libraries contained unique molecular identifiers. TCRdb reprocessed the PCR reads via MiXCR and lists one record per CDR3 protein. This table holds hundreds of thousands of distinct CDR3 sequences, 44% found once. Sequenced sample: blood. V usage is TRBV25-1 and J usage is TRBJ1-2, with 10 bases that match TRBD1. This receptor was obtained from a girl between 5 and 17 years old with multiple sclerosis. CDR3 sequence reads: CASRLTGGRGYTF. The CDR3 region has the DNA TGTGCCAGCAGGCTGACAGGGGGCCGTGGCTACACCTTC.